These 13 T cell receptor beta chains were all obtained from the same sample, sequenced in a study of blood T cell repertoires in COVID-19. This table comes from immunoSEQ multiplex PCR, and its TCRdb copy is limited to in-frame clones, with some not included. The table lists 35,000 to 50,000 clones, around 83% of them singletons. The specimen was peripheral blood. Receptor source: a human donor in a cohort sampled during active COVID-19.

In its sample, this clone ranks as large. The J gene is TRBJ2-5, the V gene TRBV7-9; TRBD2 matches 7 bases. V was pared by 1 base and J by 2 bases, with 7 bases of the junction left unmatched. Germline CDR1 is SEHNR and CDR2 is FQNEAQ (reference sequence). The CDR3 covers 16 residues. The CDR3 DNA reads TGTGCCAGCAGCTTAGGGACCGGGCGGGGGCAAGAGACCCAGTACTTC. Amino acid sequence: CASSLGTGRGQETQYF.

This rearrangement joins TRBV5-4 to TRBJ2-3; perhaps TRBD2 as D (6 bases). Trimming removed 3 bases from V and 2 bases from J, with 16 bases in between. This CDR3 has 16 amino acids. Germline values: CDR1 SGHNT, CDR2 YYREEE (reference sequence). The CDR3 region has the DNA TGTGCCAGCAGCTCACCGACTAGAACCCCCACAGATACGCAGTATTTT. Amino acid sequence: CASSSPTRTPTDTQYF.

V is TRBV12-3 or TRBV12-4 and J is TRBJ1-2; no clear D gene. V was clipped by 7 bases and J by 1 base, with 10 bases between them. This CDR3 is built from 13 residues. The CDR3 loop reads CASTSVLNYGYTF. For the CDR3, the DNA is TGTGCCAGCACCAGCGTCCTTAACTATGGCTACACCTTC.

The chain is built from TRBV7-6 and TRBJ2-5; TRBD1 is a possible D gene (6 bases). V lost 3 bases and J lost 5, with 19 bases in between. The CDR3 consists of 16 residues. CDR1 and CDR2 (germline): SGHVS, FNYEAQ. DNA for the CDR3: TGTGCCAGCAGCTTGTCCGGAAGGGGGATGGGGGAGACCCAGTACTTC. The encoded protein is CASSLSGRGMGETQYF. Variable domain in full (rest from reference TRBV7-6 and TRBJ2-5): GAGVSQSPRYKVTKRGQDVALRCDPISGHVSLYWYRQALGQGPEFLTYFNYEAQQDKSGLPNDRFSAERPEGSISTLTIQRTEQRDSAMYRCASSLSGRGMGETQYFGPGTRLLVL.

The rearrangement joins TRBV24-1 to TRBJ2-3; 8 bases are shared with TRBD2. Germline V gene data show CDR1 as KGHDR and CDR2 as SFDVKD. The CDR3 is 15 residues long. With 1 base clipped from V and 3 bases from J, the junction kept 2 bases outside the gene matches. CDR3 sequence reads: CATSDFAGGTDTQYF. As DNA, the CDR3 is TGTGCCACCAGTGATTTCGCGGGGGGTACAGATACGCAGTATTTT.

The V gene is TRBV5-1, the J gene TRBJ1-6; 9 bases match TRBD1. With V trimmed by 4 bases and J by 10 bases, 6 bases remained unmatched. Germline CDR1 reads SGHRS; CDR2 reads YFSETQ. This CDR3 has 14 residues. As DNA, the CDR3 is TGCGCCAGCAGCAAGGGACAGGGAGGCTCACCCCTCCACTTT. It is translated as CASSKGQGGSPLHF.

This CDR3 reads CASSQGPGITGELFF. DNA of the CDR3: TGCGCCAGCAGCCAAGGCCCGGGGATCACCGGGGAGCTGTTTTTT. The V and J genes are TRBV4-1 and TRBJ2-2, with D perhaps matching TRBD2 (5 bases). V dropped 1 base and J dropped 4 bases, with 10 bases sitting between them. The germline V gene encodes CDR1 MGHRA and CDR2 YSYEKL. The CDR3 runs to 15 residues.

This chain connects TRBV3-1 (or the pseudogene TRBV3-2) to TRBJ1-5, with 7 bases lining up with TRBD1. After removal of 1 base from V and 5 bases from J, the junction contained 2 bases not matched to a gene. The V gene's germline CDR1 is LGHDT and CDR2 YNNKEL (reference sequence). The CDR3 totals 14 residues. CDR3 sequence reads: CASSQGQGYQPQHF. CDR3 nucleotides: TGTGCCAGCAGCCAAGGACAGGGATATCAGCCCCAGCATTTT.

In DNA form, the CDR3 reads TGTGCCAGTAGTGCGGGCACAGATACGCAGTATTTT. This codes for CASSAGTDTQYF. V gene TRBV19 combines with J gene TRBJ2-3; D is unresolved. The CDR3 is 12 amino acids. Germline assignment: CDR1 LNHDA and CDR2 SQIVND (reference sequence). With 5 bases removed from V and 1 base from J, the gap between germline ends came to 4 bases.

This clone has only one observation. The chain links TRBV21-1 to TRBJ2-1; the table's D gene call, TRBD2, was not cross checked with the DNA. TRBV21-1 is reported as a pseudogene. The CDR3 covers 18 residues. The CDR3 DNA reads TGTGCCAGCAGCAAACGGTCCCTACTGGCGGTGGTAGGAGATGAGCAGTTCTTC. Translated: CASSKRSLLAVVGDEQFF.

This clone was counted between two and nine times. V is TRBV9 and J is TRBJ2-1; tentatively, D is TRBD2 (6 bases). V was pared by 1 base and J by 10 bases, with 15 bases between. Germline V gives CDR1 SGDLS, CDR2 YYNGEE. The CDR3 spans 14 residues. CDR3 sequence reads: CASSVIGGTGEQFF. The CDR3 DNA reads as TGTGCCAGCAGCGTAATCGGAGGGACGGGGGAGCAGTTCTTC. Looking up the rest from reference TRBV9 and TRBJ2-1 gives the full variable domain: DSGVTQTPKHLITATGQRVTLRCSPRSGDLSVYWYQQSLDQGLQFLIQYYNGEERAKGNILERFSAQQFPDLHSELNLSSLELGDSALYFCASSVIGGTGEQFFGPGTRLTVL.

The J gene is TRBJ2-2, the V gene TRBV18; D is ambiguous. V was shortened by 3 bases and J by 0 bases, with 5 bases between the two germline ends. This CDR3 region has 14 residues. Germline V gene sequence: CDR1 KGHSH, CDR2 LQKENI. The CDR3 region is CASSPGPNTGELFF. The DNA of the CDR3 is TGTGCCAGCTCACCTGGCCCGAACACCGGGGAGCTGTTTTTT.

V gene TRBV11-3 combines with J gene TRBJ2-1; TRBD2 matches at 10 bases. This CDR3 has 15 amino acids. Germline V gives CDR1 SGHNT, CDR2 YENEEA. Trimming removed 0 bases from V and 8 bases from J; junction bases left unmatched: 4. CDR3 region: CASSLETAGGHEQFF. Here the CDR3 DNA reads TGTGCCAGCAGCTTAGAGACAGCGGGGGGGCATGAGCAGTTCTTC.